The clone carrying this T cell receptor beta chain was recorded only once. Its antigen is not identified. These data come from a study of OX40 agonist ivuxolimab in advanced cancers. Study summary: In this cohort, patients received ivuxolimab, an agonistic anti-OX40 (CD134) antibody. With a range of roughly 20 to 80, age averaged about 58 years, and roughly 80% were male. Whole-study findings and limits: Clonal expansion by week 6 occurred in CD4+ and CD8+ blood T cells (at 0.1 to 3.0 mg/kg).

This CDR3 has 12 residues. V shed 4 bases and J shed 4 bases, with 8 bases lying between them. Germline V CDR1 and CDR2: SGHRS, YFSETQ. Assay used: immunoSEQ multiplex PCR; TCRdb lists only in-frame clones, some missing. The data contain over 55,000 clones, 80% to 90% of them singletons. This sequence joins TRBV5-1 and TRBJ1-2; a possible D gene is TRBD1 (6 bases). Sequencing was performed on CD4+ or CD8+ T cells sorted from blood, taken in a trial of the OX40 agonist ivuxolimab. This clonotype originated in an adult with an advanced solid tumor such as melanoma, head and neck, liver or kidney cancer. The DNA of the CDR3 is TGCGCCAGCAGCCAGGGGTTCTATGGCTACACCTTC. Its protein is CASSQGFYGYTF.